The 25 T cell receptor beta chains given below trace back to one sample, sequenced in a study of vaccination effects on CD4 cells after COVID-19. Some clones are missing from TCRdb's copy, which holds only in-frame ones; the method was immunoSEQ multiplex PCR. Here the sample spans about 46,000 clones, roughly 72% being singletons. No antigen is known for these receptors. An approximately 10-day culture period preceded the isolation of CD4+ T cells. Sequenced here: CD4+ T cells from PBMCs cultured without peptide, sampled before COVID-19 vaccination. The origin of the receptors is a human donor who had a prior SARS-CoV-2 infection.

The CDR3 nucleotides are TGCGCCAGCAGCTCCGGACTAGCGGGGGCTCTGAAGTTCTTC. Residues: CASSSGLAGALKFF. This chain joins TRBV5-1 and TRBJ2-1; TRBD2 agrees at 13 bases. This CDR3 spans 14 amino acids. In germline, CDR1 is SGHRS, CDR2 YFSETQ. V lost 3 bases and J lost 14; bases outside the gene matches: 8.

The CDR3 DNA is TGTGCCAGCAGCTTATTAACGACAGGTTTGGCCGGGGAGCTGTTTTTT. Protein sequence: CASSLLTTGLAGELFF. This chain connects TRBV11-3 to TRBJ2-2, with a possible D match to TRBD1 (6 bases). The V end lost 2 bases, the J end lost 6 bases, and 16 bases lay between the germline ends. The CDR3 extends over 16 amino acids. Germline CDR1 SGHNT, CDR2 YENEEA.

This clone turned up a few times. The chain uses TRBV15 and TRBJ2-3; TRBD2 matches 13 bases. V lost 4 bases and J lost 5; bases outside the gene matches: 6. The CDR3 covers 16 residues. Germline V gene sequence: CDR1 LNHNV, CDR2 YYDKDF (reference sequence). This CDR3 reads CATSTGLAGRGDTQYF. The DNA of the CDR3 is TGTGCCACCAGCACGGGACTAGCGGGGCGTGGAGATACGCAGTATTTT.

The chain links TRBV11-2 to TRBJ1-2; unclear D gene. Germline V gene data show CDR1 as SGHAT and CDR2 as FQNNGV. V was cut by 6 bases and J by 2 bases, with 16 bases left in between. The CDR3 consists of 15 residues. Here the CDR3 reads CASRYQGSRNYGYTF. Here the CDR3 DNA reads TGTGCCAGCAGGTACCAAGGGTCCAGGAACTATGGCTACACCTTC.

This clone has a handful of counts. The rearrangement uses TRBV10-3 and TRBJ1-2; a possible D gene is TRBD1 (5 bases). Trimming took off 6 bases at V and 0 bases at J, with 17 bases between the two ends. Per the germline V gene, CDR1 is ENHRY and CDR2 is SYGVKD. The CDR3 consists of 16 residues. The CDR3 DNA sequence: TGTGCCATCAGAACGGGACTTAGATTAGCTAACTATGGCTACACCTTC. It is translated as CAIRTGLRLANYGYTF.

The chain employs TRBV2 and TRBJ1-2; D remains unclear. This CDR3 has 14 amino acids. Germline V gene data show CDR1 as SNHLY and CDR2 as FYNNEI. Between the trimmed V and J ends, which lost 2 bases and 4 bases, there was a span of 11 bases. The DNA for the CDR3 is TGTGCCAGCAGTGAATATATAGGCCGCTATGGCTACACCTTC. It is translated as CASSEYIGRYGYTF.

The chain combines TRBV3-1 (or the pseudogene TRBV3-2) with TRBJ1-1; D not resolved. The CDR3 spans 15 residues. The germline V gene encodes CDR1 LGHDT and CDR2 YNNKEL (reference sequence). Between the trimmed V and J ends, which lost 4 bases and 0 bases, there was a span of 12 bases. The CDR3 reads CASSPGATLNTEAFF. As DNA, the CDR3 is TGTGCCAGCAGCCCGGGAGCGACTTTGAACACTGAAGCTTTCTTT.

The chain joins TRBV7-2 to TRBJ2-3; D unresolved. The CDR3 loop spans 13 amino acids. V lost 5 bases and J lost 6, with 12 bases in between. Per germline, CDR1 SGHTA and CDR2 FQGNSA. This CDR3 reads CASSPPYSDTQYF. CDR3 bases: TGTGCCAGCAGCCCCCCCTACTCCGATACGCAGTATTTT.

The chain has TRBV5-4 and TRBJ2-2; tentatively, D is TRBD1 (6 bases). CDR3 size: 15 residues. The germline V gene encodes CDR1 SGHNT and CDR2 YYREEE (reference sequence). V was trimmed by 0 bases and J by 3 bases, leaving 9 bases between them. DNA for the CDR3: TGTGCCAGCAGCTTGGGGGACACTGACACCGGGGAGCTGTTTTTT. Amino acids: CASSLGDTDTGELFF.

V usage is TRBV11-3 and J usage is TRBJ2-3; 7 bases are a match to TRBD2. V dropped 5 bases and J dropped 3; count of bases not matched to a gene: 11. Looked up from germline, CDR1 is SGHNT and CDR2 is YENEEA. The CDR3 is 16 amino acids. The CDR3, as DNA: TGTGCCAGCAGCCCCACGCGGGAGTCACTGACAGATACGCAGTATTTT. It is translated as CASSPTRESLTDTQYF. Looking up the rest from reference TRBV11-3 and TRBJ2-3 gives the full variable domain: EAGVVQSPRYKIIEKKQPVAFWCNPISGHNTLYWYLQNLGQGPELLIRYENEEAVDDSQLPKDRFSAERLKGVDSTLKIQPAELGDSAVYLCASSPTRESLTDTQYFGPGTRLTVL.

V and J are TRBV9 and TRBJ2-3, with D possibly being TRBD2 (6 bases). In germline, CDR1 is SGDLS, CDR2 YYNGEE. The CDR3 spans 15 residues. Trimming removed 2 bases at V and 0 bases at J, with 10 bases between. The CDR3 DNA follows: TGTGCCAGCAGCGTCGGGGGAGCTAGCACAGATACGCAGTATTTT. Protein sequence: CASSVGGASTDTQYF.

The chain has TRBV29-1 and TRBJ1-1; D remains unclear. CDR3 length: 12 amino acids. V dropped 7 bases and J dropped 3 bases, with 12 bases sitting between them. The V gene's germline CDR1 is SQVTM and CDR2 ANQGSEA. CDR3 protein: CSGSSRHTEAFF. In DNA, the CDR3 is TGCAGCGGCTCTTCACGCCACACTGAAGCTTTCTTT.

J is TRBJ2-5 and V is TRBV5-8; D possibly matches TRBD1 or TRBD2 (6 bases each). V was shortened by 4 bases and J by 5 bases, with 12 bases between the two germline ends. The CDR3 spans 13 residues. Germline lookup yields CDR1 SGHTS and CDR2 YDEGEE. The CDR3 coding sequence is TGTGCCAGCAGCCCTGGGGGGCTGGAGACCCAGTACTTC. Amino acids: CASSPGGLETQYF.

This chain links TRBV2 with TRBJ2-5; D call uncertain. CDR1 and CDR2 from the germline V gene are SNHLY and FYNNEI. The CDR3 extends over 17 amino acids. Trimming stripped 4 bases from V and 0 bases from J, with 18 bases between. CDR3 coding DNA: TGTGCCAGCAGTGGGGGTCTCCTCAGTCTATACCAAGAGACCCAGTACTTC. Translating gives CASSGGLLSLYQETQYF.

The V and J genes are TRBV29-1 and TRBJ2-7; D call uncertain. The CDR3 has 12 residues. Trimming left V 6 bases short and J 5 bases short, with 14 bases between. Germline lookup yields CDR1 SQVTM and CDR2 ANQGSEA. CDR3 DNA sequence: TGCAGCGTACCCGGGCCCTGGGACGAGCAGTACTTC. The encoded protein is CSVPGPWDEQYF.

The V gene is TRBV4-3, the J gene TRBJ2-1; the match to TRBD2 covers 7 bases. Trimming took 4 bases from V and 0 from J; bases not matched to a gene: 9. The CDR3 spans 17 residues. Germline values: CDR1 LGHNA, CDR2 YSLEER. CDR3 in amino acids: CASSPMIAGSSYNEQFF. CDR3 DNA sequence: TGCGCCAGCAGCCCAATGATAGCGGGTAGCTCCTACAATGAGCAGTTCTTC.

The genes are TRBV5-4 and TRBJ1-2; possibly TRBD1 for D (5 bases). This CDR3 is built from 14 residues. Trimming removed 0 bases from V and 3 bases from J, with 9 bases in between. CDR1 is SGHNT and CDR2 is YYREEE in the germline V gene (reference sequence). DNA of the CDR3: TGTGCCAGCAGCTTGGAACAGGCTTACTATGGCTACACCTTC. Its protein product is CASSLEQAYYGYTF.

J is TRBJ2-1 and V is TRBV18; TRBD2 aligns across 8 bases. Germline V gene data show CDR1 as KGHSH and CDR2 as LQKENI. J gave up 8 bases and V 6 bases, and 15 bases lay outside the gene matches. CDR3 size: 16 residues. The CDR3 nucleotides are TGTGCCAGCTCTCAACTTGTCGGGAGGGCCGGCGATGAGCAGTTCTTC. Translating gives CASSQLVGRAGDEQFF. The full variable domain, with the rest looked up from reference TRBV18 and TRBJ2-1, is NAGVMQNPRHLVRRRGQEARLRCSPMKGHSHVYWYRQLPEEGLKFMVYLQKENIIDESGMPKERFSAEFPKEGPSILRIQQVVRGDSAAYFCASSQLVGRAGDEQFFGPGTRLTVL.

The V gene is TRBV7-9, the J gene TRBJ2-7; D assignment may be TRBD1 or TRBD2 (5 bases each). Trimming removed 3 bases at V and 0 bases at J, with 9 bases between. The germline V gene encodes CDR1 SEHNR and CDR2 FQNEAQ (reference sequence). The CDR3 is made up of 14 amino acids. The CDR3 bases are TGTGCCAGCAGCTTGGGGGTTAGCTCCTACGAGCAGTACTTC. Protein: CASSLGVSSYEQYF.

There are a few counts of this clone. The rearrangement joins TRBV4-2 to TRBJ2-7, with 12 nucleotides matching TRBD2. Germline loops: CDR1 LGHNA, CDR2 YNFKEQ. This CDR3 has 17 residues. Germline trimming cut 3 bases from V and 4 bases from J; bases unmatched to any gene: 10. The CDR3 sequence is CASSHPRKGLAGYEQYF. CDR3 DNA: TGTGCCAGCAGCCACCCAAGGAAAGGACTAGCGGGATACGAGCAGTACTTC.

The chain combines TRBV5-1 with TRBJ2-2; the D gene could be TRBD1 or TRBD2 (5 bases each). The CDR3 length is 17 residues. Germline loops: CDR1 SGHRS, CDR2 YFSETQ. The V end lost 6 bases, the J end lost 0 bases, and 18 bases lay between the germline ends. The CDR3 loop reads CASTNSPGPSNTGELFF. Written as DNA, the CDR3 is TGCGCCAGCACTAACTCTCCGGGGCCATCGAACACCGGGGAGCTGTTTTTT. The variable domain in full, completed from reference TRBV5-1 and TRBJ2-2, reads KAGVTQTPRYLIKTRGQQVTLSCSPISGHRSVSWYQQTPGQGLQFLFEYFSETQRNKGNFPGRFSGRQFSNSRSEMNVSTLELGDSALYLCASTNSPGPSNTGELFFGEGSRLTVL.

The rearrangement joins TRBV3-1 (or the pseudogene TRBV3-2) to TRBJ2-7; the D gene is possibly TRBD2 (6 bases). Trimming took 4 bases from V and 5 from J, leaving 21 bases between them. Germline V gene lookup returns CDR1 LGHDT and CDR2 YNNKEL (reference sequence). The CDR3 sequence is 16 residues long. CDR3 DNA: TGTGCCAGCAGCCGCCCTTTTGGCGGGAAAAGACACGAGCAGTACTTC. Translation: CASSRPFGGKRHEQYF.

This clone was seen only a few times. V gene TRBV10-3 combines with J gene TRBJ2-1, with D possibly TRBD2 on 6 matching bases. V gave up 6 bases and J gave up 0 bases, with 12 bases separating them. The CDR3 is 15 amino acids. CDR1 is ENHRY and CDR2 is SYGVKD in the germline V gene. CDR3 residues: CAIRPDGSSYNEQFF. In nucleotides, the CDR3 is TGTGCCATCAGGCCAGACGGGAGCTCCTACAATGAGCAGTTCTTC.

The chain links TRBV7-3 to TRBJ2-2; D remains unclear. The germline CDR1 and CDR2 sequences are SGHTA and FQGTGA. Trimming cost V 7 bases and J 4 bases, with 10 bases left between them. The CDR3 runs to 13 residues. The CDR3 DNA follows: TGTGCCAGCAAGGTGGGATTCACCGGGGAGCTGTTTTTT. The encoded protein is CASKVGFTGELFF. The full variable domain, its missing parts supplied by reference TRBV7-3 and TRBJ2-2, is GAGVSQTPSNKVTEKGKYVELRCDPISGHTALYWYRQSLGQGPEFLIYFQGTGAADDSGLPNDRFFAVRPEGSVSTLKIQRTERGDSAVYLCASKVGFTGELFFGEGSRLTVL.

The rearrangement joins TRBV3-1 (or the pseudogene TRBV3-2) to TRBJ2-7; D unresolved. The V gene's germline CDR1 is LGHDT and CDR2 YNNKEL (reference sequence). CDR3 length: 14 amino acids. Trimming stripped 1 base from V and 0 bases from J, with 7 bases between. CDR3 nucleotide sequence: TGTGCCAGCAGCCAAGTCCCTAGCTCCTACGAGCAGTACTTC. The encoded protein is CASSQVPSSYEQYF.